Each of the 20 T cell receptor beta chains below was sequenced from the same sample in a study of T cell repertoires in cytomegalovirus infection. MiXCR, applied by TCRdb to the reads, yields one record per CDR3 protein. The sample records about 190,000 distinct CDR3 sequences, roughly 9.8% being singletons. Input material: PBMCs. The receptor source for this set is a human donor in good health (CMV status not recorded). Some clones in this sample may be carry-over from other donors' samples.

This clonotype appeared many times. Here the CDR3 DNA reads TGTGCCATCCGACAGGGGAGCAATCAGCCCCAGCATTTT. Protein: CAIRQGSNQPQHF. The rearrangement joins TRBV10-3 to TRBJ1-5, with TRBD1 matching 8 bases. Looked up from germline, CDR1 is ENHRY and CDR2 is SYGVKD. CDR3 length: 13 amino acids. V was clipped by 8 bases and J by 1 base; unmatched bases: 1.

This clonotype showed up many times. The V and J genes are TRBV19 and TRBJ2-7; 7 positions match TRBD1. After removal of 3 bases from V and 2 bases from J, the junction contained 4 bases not matched to a gene. The CDR3 contains 14 residues. Germline CDR1 is LNHDA and CDR2 is SQIVND (reference sequence). The CDR3 DNA is TGTGCCAGTAGTATTCGACAGGGTGCCTACGAGCAGTACTTC. Translating it yields CASSIRQGAYEQYF.

This clonotype was seen repeatedly, ten times or more. CDR3 DNA sequence: TGTGCCAGCAGCCCAGACAGGGCTGGCTACACCTTC. It yields the protein CASSPDRAGYTF. V is TRBV7-2 and J is TRBJ1-2; 7 bases agree with TRBD1. The V segment lost 5 bases and the J segment 7 bases; nucleotides outside the gene matches: 4. The germline V gene encodes CDR1 SGHTA and CDR2 FQGNSA. CDR3 length equals 12 residues.

V and J are TRBV18 and TRBJ2-7; TRBD1 agrees at 9 bases. Trimming removed 3 bases from V and 3 bases from J; junction bases left unmatched: 3. Germline CDR1 reads KGHSH; CDR2 reads LQKENI. This CDR3 has 14 amino acids. As DNA, the CDR3 is TGTGCCAGCTCACCTGGGGACAGGGTCTACGAGCAGTACTTC. It is translated as CASSPGDRVYEQYF.

This clonotype was recorded many times. The V gene is TRBV14, the J gene TRBJ2-1; the D gene is possibly TRBD2 (6 bases). CDR3 size: 15 residues. Trimming left V 4 bases short and J 3 bases short, with 13 bases between. Germline V gene lookup returns CDR1 SGHDN and CDR2 FVKESK. Here the CDR3 DNA reads TGTGCCAGCAGCCGCGCGGGGAGAGGCTACAATGAGCAGTTCTTC. Its translation: CASSRAGRGYNEQFF. The full variable domain, with the rest looked up from reference TRBV14 and TRBJ2-1, is EAGVTQFPSHSVIEKGQTVTLRCDPISGHDNLYWYRRVMGKEIKFLLHFVKESKQDESGMPNNRFLAERTGGTYSTLKVQPAELEDSGVYFCASSRAGRGYNEQFFGPGTRLTVL.

This clonotype was picked up a small number of times. The chain has TRBV5-4 and TRBJ1-2; 11 bases map to TRBD1. Trimming cost V 4 bases and J 2 bases; bases outside gene matches: 7. The CDR3 runs to 16 residues. The V gene's germline CDR1 is SGHNT and CDR2 YYREEE (reference sequence). This chain's CDR3 is CASSSGQGAMNYGYTF. The CDR3 DNA sequence: TGTGCCAGCAGCAGTGGACAGGGGGCAATGAACTATGGCTACACCTTC.

There are a few counts of this clonotype. V is TRBV20-1 and J is TRBJ1-2; D gene uncertain. Germline lookup yields CDR1 DFQATT and CDR2 SNEGSKA (reference sequence). The germline V and J ends were trimmed by 3 bases and 6 bases, with 14 bases remaining between them. This CDR3 comprises 13 residues. CDR3 sequence (DNA): TGCAGTGCTAGTCACTATGGGCCTCATGGCTACACCTTC. Its protein is CSASHYGPHGYTF.

This clonotype has only a few counts. The V and J genes are TRBV7-9 and TRBJ2-7; 9 bases match TRBD2. The J segment lost 5 bases and the V segment lost 2 bases, leaving 10 bases of the junction unmatched. CDR1 and CDR2 from the germline V gene are SEHNR and FQNEAQ (reference sequence). CDR3 length: 16 amino acids. The CDR3 sequence: CASSLTVGQREDEQYF. The CDR3 nucleotides are TGTGCCAGCAGCTTAACGGTAGGCCAGCGGGAGGACGAGCAGTACTTC.

The table lists this clonotype with a few counts. The rearrangement uses TRBV15 and TRBJ2-1, with TRBD2 as a possible D gene (7 bases). The CDR3 runs 17 residues. Germline CDR1 and CDR2: LNHNV and YYDKDF (reference sequence). V lost 0 bases and J 0 bases, leaving 12 bases between the germline ends. The CDR3, as DNA: TGTGCCACCAGCAGAGATCGGGGGGCGAGCTCCTACAATGAGCAGTTCTTC. Translating gives CATSRDRGASSYNEQFF.

This clonotype was seen many times. The chain combines TRBV4-3 with TRBJ2-7; D gene uncertain. Germline CDR1 is LGHNA and CDR2 is YSLEER. The V and J ends lost 0 bases and 2 bases respectively, with 17 bases between them. The CDR3 is 17 residues long. DNA of the CDR3: TGCGCCAGCAGCCAAGATGCGGAGCTTACCCTTACCTACGAGCAGTACTTC. Translating it yields CASSQDAELTLTYEQYF.

The sample holds many counts of this clonotype. The chain links TRBV7-2 to TRBJ1-2; D is unresolved. The V end was cut by 2 bases, the J end by 3 bases, with 7 bases between. This CDR3 contains 13 residues. CDR1 and CDR2 (germline): SGHTA, FQGNSA. This CDR3 reads CASSLLGDYGYTF. CDR3 nucleotide sequence: TGTGCCAGCAGCTTATTGGGCGACTATGGCTACACCTTC.

The table lists this clonotype with many counts. The rearrangement links TRBV7-2 to TRBJ2-6; no reliable D call. The germline CDR1 and CDR2 sequences are SGHTA and FQGNSA. With 5 bases removed from V and 2 bases from J, the gap between germline ends came to 19 bases. This CDR3 has 18 residues. The CDR3 sequence: CASSPRPQFQAGANVLTF. The CDR3 DNA sequence: TGTGCCAGCAGCCCCCGTCCCCAGTTCCAAGCTGGGGCCAACGTCCTGACTTTC.

This sequence joins TRBV15 and TRBJ1-2; D not resolved. The V end lost 0 bases, the J end lost 4 bases, and 3 bases lay between the germline ends. The CDR3 loop spans 12 amino acids. The germline V gene has CDR1 LNHNV and CDR2 YYDKDF (reference sequence). The CDR3 coding sequence is TGTGCCACCAGCAGAGAAAGCTATGGCTACACCTTC. Translation: CATSRESYGYTF.

Ten or more counts support this clonotype. The chain uses TRBV20-1 and TRBJ1-1, with no clear D. CDR3 size: 11 residues. The V gene's germline CDR1 is DFQATT and CDR2 SNEGSKA (reference sequence). Between the trimmed V and J ends, which lost 5 bases and 0 bases, there was a span of 4 bases. CDR3 nucleotides: TGCAGTGCTGCTATGAACACTGAAGCTTTCTTT. Protein product: CSAAMNTEAFF.

This clonotype was seen many times. The CDR3 reads CSVEETRNQPQHF. For the CDR3, the DNA is TGCAGCGTTGAAGAGACACGCAATCAGCCCCAGCATTTT. The chain has TRBV29-1 and TRBJ1-5; no firm D call. Germline CDR1 reads SQVTM; CDR2 reads ANQGSEA. This CDR3 has 13 amino acids. The V and J ends lost 0 bases and 2 bases respectively, with 5 bases between them.

This clonotype has at least ten counts. The chain links TRBV5-4 to TRBJ2-5; 9 bases match TRBD1. CDR1 is SGHNT, CDR2 YYREEE, per germline (reference sequence). The CDR3 runs 14 residues. J was trimmed by 5 bases and V by 1 base; bases with no gene match: 3. CDR3 DNA sequence: TGTGCCAGCAGCTTGACAGGGGGCAGCGAGACCCAGTACTTC. Encoded protein: CASSLTGGSETQYF.

By sample fraction, this clonotype is medium-sized. This chain uses TRBV29-1 with TRBJ2-1; D might be TRBD1 (6 bases). V shed 6 bases and J shed 6 bases, with 18 bases lying between them. The germline V gene has CDR1 SQVTM and CDR2 ANQGSEA. The CDR3 totals 14 residues. The CDR3 sequence: CSVAGWQGINEQFF. The CDR3 DNA follows: TGCAGCGTCGCAGGCTGGCAGGGGATCAATGAGCAGTTCTTC.

This clonotype showed up many times. This chain links TRBV7-8 with TRBJ2-1, with a possible D match to TRBD2 (7 bases). With 1 base removed from V and 4 bases from J, the gap between germline ends came to 20 bases. The length of the CDR3 is 18 residues. Germline CDR1 SGHVS, CDR2 FQNEAQ. CDR3 sequence (DNA): TGTGCCAGCAGCTTAGGGGGGGGGGGCGGGAGAGGATACAATGAGCAGTTCTTC. Amino acid sequence: CASSLGGGGGRGYNEQFF.

The V call is TRBV29-1, the J call TRBJ2-7; maybe TRBD1 (8 bases). The length of the CDR3 is 14 residues. The V gene lost 2 bases and the J gene lost 0 bases, with 11 bases spanning the gap. Germline CDR1 reads SQVTM; CDR2 reads ANQGSEA. This CDR3 reads CSVESGTGSYEQYF. DNA for the CDR3: TGCAGCGTTGAAAGCGGGACAGGCTCCTACGAGCAGTACTTC.

This clonotype came up many times. This chain connects TRBV28 to TRBJ1-2, with TRBD1 as a possible D gene (5 bases). CDR3 length: 14 amino acids. V was shortened by 4 bases and J by 6 bases, with 15 bases between the two germline ends. Germline V gene sequence: CDR1 MDHEN, CDR2 SYDVKM. CDR3 DNA sequence: TGTGCCAGCAGTTCGAGGGGCCCCGAACATGGCTACACCTTC. This gives the protein CASSSRGPEHGYTF.